This TCR beta chain was recovered during a study of blood T cell repertoires in COVID-19 (dated by TCRdb to 2018 to 2021). Study-level background: The collaborator samples originated in the United States, Italy and Spain and spanned the acute and convalescent phases of COVID-19. The material from the prospective study consisted of cDNA or gDNA derived from T cells, B-cell-depleted T cells, or PBMCs. The dataset comprised deeply sampled blood TCRbeta repertoires from subjects exposed to, actively infected with, or recovered from COVID-19. A freely available public database, intended as a resource for researchers studying the immune response to SARS-CoV-2, is where the repertoires were released. The samples were drawn from the first 160 participants of the ongoing ImmuneRACE study and from 950 to 1,500 subjects provided by 6 global collaborators. A de-identified subject ID, COVID-19 status, age in years and sex were almost always included in the sample metadata. Where HLA class I and class II types were available, the types were taken from metadata supplied by the sample provider, not from assay-based typing. Beyond this particular receptor, the publication reports: Clinical and demographic metadata were provided uncurated, with the amount varying by source and participant.

The germline V gene yields MGHRA for CDR1 and YSYEKL for CDR2. The CDR3 covers 18 residues, taking in both the cysteine and the phenylalanine. Here the CDR3 DNA is all that survives: 54 bases in frame from base 1. V was cut back by 1 base and J by 0 bases, leaving a gap of 16 bases between them. The immunoSEQ Assay, a bias-controlled multiplex PCR, was used to amplify TCRbeta CDR3 regions from genomic DNA. In the source study's methods: Nucleated cell counts per sample were estimated from amplification of reference gene primers within the assay. To quantify the absolute abundance of each unique TCRbeta CDR3 rearrangement, sequence reads were collapsed and filtered. For each sample, productive Simpson clonality was calculated by taking the square root of Simpson's diversity index across productive rearrangements. TCRdb re-hosts the immuneACCESS table, in-frame sequences only. Its copies lack some clones; in the studies checked, an unresolved V gene accounts for under half of them, and the cause for the rest is not known. The DNA gave D and trimming, while V, J and clone size come from that table. This sample has approximately 78,000 clones in its table, and roughly 90% of those were observed once. Clones ranked in the top ten supply over 25% of the sample.

This clone was recorded a few times. It lacks a known antigen. Base qualities are missing; no much larger clone stands one base away. The collaborating institutions used their own protocols to collect whole blood in K2EDTA tubes. For TCRbeta analysis, collaborator samples were shipped as frozen whole blood, as isolated PBMCs, or as DNA extracted from either sample type. This sequence uses TRBV4-1 and TRBJ1-5; D gene: possibly TRBD1, on 5 matching bases. The receptor was derived from a man aged 45-65 years with acute or convalescent COVID-19. Material for sequencing was peripheral blood. The CDR3 protein: CASSQGSFVGLSNQPQHF. The nucleotides are TGCGCCAGCAGCCAAGGCTCTTTCGTGGGACTTAGCAATCAGCCCCAGCATTTT.